These T cell receptor beta chains were read from a single sample in a study of control samples from healthy donors and cancer patients. TCRdb's copy holds only in-frame clones and misses some; the assay was immunoSEQ multiplex PCR. The data show over 150,000 clones, 85% to 95% seen once. What was sequenced was blood. The receptors originated from a man in his forties or fifties in good health. Each CDR3 is given with its conserved first and last residue. D genes are given only for firm matches. Rows give clone size only sometimes, using once, few, many, or a class for an expanded clone.

>TRBV11-3|TRBD1|TRBJ1-1|NA
TGTGCCAGCATGGGACAGGGTAACACTGAAGCTTTCTTT
CASMGQGNTEAFF
>TRBV5-6|NA|TRBJ2-7|NA
TGTGCCAGCAGCTTCGGGCTTGAAACCTACGAGCAGTACTTC
CASSFGLETYEQYF
>TRBV19|NA|TRBJ1-5|NA
TGTGCCAGTAGCGAGACAGGAGATCAGCCCCAGCATTTT
CASSETGDQPQHF
>TRBV20-1|NA|TRBJ1-2|NA
TGCAGTGCTCGGAGACGGGGAGACTCCACCTTC
CSARRRGDSTF
>TRBV5-1|NA|TRBJ1-1|once
TGCGCCAGCAGCTTGAACCCGAACACTGAAGCTTTCTTT
CASSLNPNTEAFF
>TRBV6-6|NA|TRBJ1-1|NA
TGTGCCAGCAGTGGGTCCAGGGGTCGCACTGAAGCTTTCTTT
CASSGSRGRTEAFF
>TRBV7-8|TRBD1|TRBJ1-1|NA
TGTGCCAGCACCCGGACAGGGGGAGACACTGAAGCTTTCTTT
CASTRTGGDTEAFF
>TRBV6-5|NA|TRBJ2-2|NA
TGTGCCAGCACCCGGGTAGGGGGCGGGGAGCTGTTTTTT
CASTRVGGGELFF
>TRBV12-3/TRBV12-4|NA|TRBJ1-2|once
TGTGCCAGCACCGCGGACCCCGGCTCTGGCTACACCTTC
CASTADPGSGYTF
>TRBV11-2|NA|TRBJ1-5|NA
TGTGCCAGCAGCTTGGGGGAATACAGCAATCAGCCCCAGCATTTT
CASSLGEYSNQPQHF
>TRBV18|NA|TRBJ1-1|NA
TGTGCCAGCTCACCTACGGCGACAGCTACGAACACTGAAGCTTTCTTT
CASSPTATATNTEAFF
>TRBV2|NA|TRBJ2-3|once
TGTGCCAGCAGTGCAGGGGGGTGGACAGATACGCAGTATTTT
CASSAGGWTDTQYF
>TRBV4-1|NA|TRBJ2-7|NA
TGCGCCAGCAGCCAAGATAGGGCAGGCTCCTACGAGCAGTACTTC
CASSQDRAGSYEQYF
>TRBV9|TRBD1|TRBJ2-1|NA
TGTGCCAGCAGCCCCGAGGGGGCTTCCTACAATGAGCAGTTCTTC
CASSPEGASYNEQFF
>TRBV5-1|NA|TRBJ1-5|NA
TGCGCCAGCAGCTTGGACGGGCAGGGCAATCAGCCCCAGCATTTT
CASSLDGQGNQPQHF
>TRBV18|TRBD2|TRBJ2-7|NA
TGTGCCAGCTCACCGGCATCGGGGGGTCAGGGCGAGCAGTACTTC
CASSPASGGQGEQYF